The sequence of this TCR beta chain was determined in a study of CD8+CD57+ T cells in acquired aplastic anemia. Across the study: Sorting CD4+ and CD8+ cells gave DNA averaging 3.2 ug.

Germline V gives CDR1 DFQATT, CDR2 SNEGSKA (reference sequence). The ends lost 4 bases at V and 9 bases at J; junction bases unmatched: 9. This CDR3 has 14 residues. Patients sequenced had flow cytometry evidence of CD8+CD57+ cell expansion. Genomic DNA templated the TCR beta VDJ and CDR3 profiling. One entry per CDR3 protein results from TCRdb running MiXCR on the reads. The data hold about 200,000 distinct CDR3 sequences, with over 40% observed a single time. This clonotype was counted at least ten times. Material: sorted CD4+, CD8+, or CD8+CD57+ T cells (not recorded which) from PBMCs. The TCR originated in a human donor with aplastic anemia. The V call is TRBV20-1, the J call TRBJ2-3, with TRBD2 matching over 11 bases. CDR3 residues: CSANPSGGQDTQYF. As DNA, the CDR3 is TGCAGTGCTAATCCTAGCGGGGGGCAGGACACGCAGTATTTT.